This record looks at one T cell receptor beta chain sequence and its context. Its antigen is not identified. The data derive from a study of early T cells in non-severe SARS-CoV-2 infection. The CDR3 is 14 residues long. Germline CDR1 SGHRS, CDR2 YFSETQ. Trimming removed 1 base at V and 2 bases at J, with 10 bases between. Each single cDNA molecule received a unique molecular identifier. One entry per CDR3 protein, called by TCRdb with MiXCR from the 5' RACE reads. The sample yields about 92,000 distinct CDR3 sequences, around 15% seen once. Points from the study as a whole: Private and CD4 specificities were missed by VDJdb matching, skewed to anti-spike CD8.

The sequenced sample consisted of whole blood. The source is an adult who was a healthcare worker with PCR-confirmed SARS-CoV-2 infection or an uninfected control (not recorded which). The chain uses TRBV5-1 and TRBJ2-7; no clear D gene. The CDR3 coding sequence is TGCGCCAGCAGCTTGTCCGGGCCGCCCTACGAGCAGTACTTC. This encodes CASSLSGPPYEQYF.